This TCR beta chain was sequenced in a study of blood T cell repertoires in COVID-19. Deletions cut 2 bases from V and 7 bases from J, with 5 bases between. The length of the CDR3 is 11 residues. The germline V gene encodes CDR1 LGHNA and CDR2 YNFKEQ. Source study methods: Estimated nucleated cell counts came from reference gene primer amplification. Sequenced by immunoSEQ multiplex PCR; TCRdb stores in-frame clones only, minus some. Clone size and V and J calls were adopted from that table, with D and trimming inferred from the DNA. The table lists roughly 280,000 clones, roughly 90% of them singletons, with roughly 1.9% in the top ten.

The sequenced material came from PBMCs or T cells enriched from blood (not recorded which). V usage is TRBV4-2 and J usage is TRBJ1-1; D ambiguous. The source is a woman in her sixties who had recovered from COVID-19. CDR3 sequence (DNA): TGTGCCAGCAGCCAATCCAATGAAGCTTTCTTT. As protein: CASSQSNEAFF.